This record covers a single TCR beta chain. This sample was taken from a study of blood T cell repertoires in COVID-19. About the research overall: Acute and convalescent COVID-19 specimens originated in the United States, Italy and Spain. Sources were T cells, B-cell-depleted T cells, or PBMCs; the material itself was cDNA or gDNA.

Methods used by the authors: Counts of nucleated cells, estimated from reference gene primer amplification, were obtained. Clones were sequenced by immunoSEQ multiplex PCR, and TCRdb holds only the in-frame ones, with some missing. The V and J calls and the clone size are those of that table, but D and trimming were determined from the DNA. The table lists approximately 230,000 clones, 80% to 90% of them singletons. Everyone who took part was roughly 18 to 89 years old, and they came from 24 US areas. The CDR3 consists of 15 residues. Germline V CDR1 and CDR2: MDHEN, SYDVKM. V was trimmed by 4 bases and J by 4 bases, leaving 16 bases between them.

The specimen was PBMCs or T cells enriched from blood (not recorded which). The TCR sequence derives from a woman aged 25-40 years who had recovered from COVID-19. This sequence joins TRBV28 and TRBJ1-2; D is possibly TRBD1 (5 bases). Here the CDR3 DNA reads TGTGCCAGCAGTTCTTTGTCAGGGCCTTTCTATGGCTACACCTTC. This translates into CASSSLSGPFYGYTF.